Below are 31 T cell receptor beta chains sequenced from a single sample in a study of T and B cells in COVID-19 patients. TRB rearrangements were amplified by multiplex PCR with BIOMED2 TRB-A/B primers. TCRdb redid the calling of the multiplex PCR reads with MiXCR, one entry per CDR3 protein. Among about 5,400 distinct CDR3 sequences listed, 25% to 35% were seen once. From blood, about 240-550 ng of genomic DNA served as TRB template. What was sequenced was blood. These receptors all come from a human donor with active COVID-19.

By frequency in the sample, this clonotype is medium-sized. The gene calls are TRBV6-1 and TRBJ2-6; D is perhaps TRBD1 (6 bases). CDR3 size: 15 residues. Germline assignment: CDR1 MNHNS and CDR2 SASEGT. Trimming took 9 bases from V and 0 from J, leaving 12 bases between them. The CDR3 here is CASRDISSGANVLTF. CDR3 sequence (DNA): TGTGCCAGTCGGGACATCAGCTCTGGGGCCAACGTCCTGACTTTC.

This clonotype was detected ten times or more. The chain has TRBV6-6 and TRBJ2-7; 13 bases fit TRBD2. Germline assignment: CDR1 MNHNY and CDR2 SVGAGI (reference sequence). This CDR3 has 16 amino acids. Trimming at V came to 8 bases and at J to 3 bases, leaving 10 bases not matched to a gene. This CDR3 reads CASGKGTSGILYEQYF. For the CDR3, the DNA is TGTGCCAGCGGGAAGGGGACTAGCGGGATACTCTACGAGCAGTACTTC.

The V call is TRBV27, the J call TRBJ2-2; weak D call: TRBD1 (7 bases). This CDR3 has 16 residues. V was cut by 7 bases and J by 3 bases, with 18 bases left in between. CDR1 is MNHEY, CDR2 SMNVEV, per germline (reference sequence). The CDR3 DNA reads TGTGCCAGCACCCCCAGTACAGGGGACTACACCGGGGAGCTGTTTTTT. Translated: CASTPSTGDYTGELFF.

There are a few counts of this clonotype. The V call is TRBV10-3, the J call TRBJ2-5, with D perhaps assigned TRBD1 or TRBD2 (5 bases each). V was shortened by 7 bases and J by 2 bases, with 20 bases between the two germline ends. The CDR3 has 16 residues. Germline CDR1 ENHRY, CDR2 SYGVKD. CDR3 coding DNA: TGTGCCATCACCCTCGGTCGGGACGACCCTCAAGAGACCCAGTACTTC. It translates to CAITLGRDDPQETQYF.

This clonotype has more than one count but fewer than ten. The V gene is TRBV14, the J gene TRBJ1-1; D is perhaps TRBD1 (6 bases). The germline CDR1 and CDR2 sequences are SGHDN and FVKESK. This CDR3 has 14 residues. V was cut by 7 bases and J by 2 bases, with 14 bases left in between. Here the CDR3 DNA reads TGTGCCAGCACCCTAACAGGGTCCAACACTGAAGCTTTCTTT. This codes for CASTLTGSNTEAFF. The whole variable domain, remainder taken from reference TRBV14 and TRBJ1-1, is EAGVTQFPSHSVIEKGQTVTLRCDPISGHDNLYWYRRVMGKEIKFLLHFVKESKQDESGMPNNRFLAERTGGTYSTLKVQPAELEDSGVYFCASTLTGSNTEAFFGQGTRLTVV.

In this sample, this clonotype is medium-sized. The chain couples TRBV18 to TRBJ2-7; D ambiguous. The V and J ends lost 6 bases and 2 bases respectively, with 8 bases between them. The CDR3 runs 12 residues. The germline V gene has CDR1 KGHSH and CDR2 LQKENI. The DNA for the CDR3 is TGTGCCAGCTCTGGCAGACCCTACGAGCAGTACTTC. Translating gives CASSGRPYEQYF. Together with reference TRBV18 and TRBJ2-7, the CDR3 gives the full variable domain: NAGVMQNPRHLVRRRGQEARLRCSPMKGHSHVYWYRQLPEEGLKFMVYLQKENIIDESGMPKERFSAEFPKEGPSILRIQQVVRGDSAAYFCASSGRPYEQYFGPGTRLTVT.

The V call is TRBV6-6, the J call TRBJ2-7, with 12 nucleotides matching TRBD2. The J segment lost 2 bases and the V segment lost 6 bases, leaving 5 bases of the junction unmatched. Germline assignment: CDR1 MNHNY and CDR2 SVGAGI (reference sequence). This CDR3 is built from 15 residues. The CDR3 sequence: CASSPGLAGTYEQYF. The CDR3 DNA reads as TGTGCCAGCAGCCCCGGACTAGCGGGAACCTACGAGCAGTACTTC.

This clonotype was seen a few times. The chain is built from TRBV6-2 or TRBV6-3 and TRBJ1-5; possibly TRBD1 for D (5 bases). This CDR3 has 15 residues. Deletions cut 7 bases from V and 3 bases from J, with 16 bases between. Germline lookup yields CDR1 MNHEY and CDR2 SVGEGT. The CDR3 DNA reads TGTGCCAGCACCGCTCGGGGGTCCCTCAATCAGCCCCAGCATTTT. This codes for CASTARGSLNQPQHF.

The chain is built from TRBV24-1 and TRBJ2-7; TRBD1 matches 7 bases. CDR3 size: 13 residues. J gave up 2 bases and V 7 bases, and 4 bases lay outside the gene matches. CDR1 is KGHDR, CDR2 SFDVKD, per germline. The CDR3 sequence is CATSGDSPYEQYF. CDR3 nucleotides: TGTGCCACCAGCGGGGACAGCCCCTACGAGCAGTACTTC.

The table lists this clonotype with many counts. The chain joins TRBV5-4 to TRBJ1-3; D is unclear. Germline loops: CDR1 SGHNT, CDR2 YYREEE (reference sequence). This CDR3 has 15 residues. V dropped 0 bases and J dropped 2 bases, with 9 bases sitting between them. CDR3 in DNA: TGTGCCAGCAGCTTGGGGGCATCTACTGGAAACACCATATATTTT. Translating it yields CASSLGASTGNTIYF.

The chain has TRBV21-1 and TRBJ2-7; the table's D call TRBD2 went unverified against the DNA. TRBV21-1 represents a pseudogene. This CDR3 has 19 residues. In nucleotides, the CDR3 is TGTGCCAGCAGCAAAGAGGGACAGGGCGGGCTAGCGGGAGGGTACGAGCAGTACTTC. Translating it yields CASSKEGQGGLAGGYEQYF.

In its sample, this clonotype was seen many times. The chain carries TRBV6-5 and TRBJ1-4, with D unresolved. The CDR3 contains 13 residues. Trimming shortened V by 5 bases and J by 10 bases, and 14 bases separated the two germline ends. Germline CDR1 reads MNHEY; CDR2 reads SVGAGI. The CDR3, as DNA: TGTGCCAGCAGTACGCCCCCGGCGGCAAAACTGTTTTTT. Amino acids: CASSTPPAAKLFF.

By sample share, this clonotype is medium-sized. The chain uses TRBV19 and TRBJ2-7; tentatively, D is TRBD1 (6 bases). Germline assignment: CDR1 LNHDA and CDR2 SQIVND (reference sequence). V gave up 5 bases and J gave up 3 bases, with 23 bases separating them. The CDR3 runs to 17 residues. This CDR3 is CASSRIIPGQEFYEQYF. The CDR3 DNA is TGTGCCAGTAGTCGAATCATTCCGGGACAAGAGTTCTACGAGCAGTACTTC. Combining the CDR3 with reference TRBV19 and TRBJ2-7 gives the whole variable domain DGGITQSPKYLFRKEGQNVTLSCEQNLNHDAMYWYRQDPGQGLRLIYYSQIVNDFQKGDIAEGYSVSREKKESFPLTVTSAQKNPTAFYLCASSRIIPGQEFYEQYFGPGTRLTVT.

To note about this clonotype: This sequence may be a read error, since a much larger clone differs from it by one base. This CDR3 is CASSRGAWEQCF. The CDR3, as DNA: TGTGCCAGCAGCAGGGGGGCGTGGGAGCAGTGCTTC. V usage is TRBV12-3 or TRBV12-4 and J usage is TRBJ2-7; maybe TRBD1 (7 bases). CDR3 length: 12 amino acids.

The rearrangement uses TRBV19 and TRBJ1-5; 12 nucleotides agree with TRBD1. Germline V lookup: CDR1 LNHDA, CDR2 SQIVND (reference sequence). The V segment lost 5 bases and the J segment 2 bases; nucleotides outside the gene matches: 7. The CDR3 extends over 17 amino acids. The CDR3: CASSPGGTGGGNQPQHF. CDR3 in DNA: TGTGCCAGTAGTCCCGGGGGGACAGGGGGCGGCAATCAGCCCCAGCATTTT.

The CDR3 nucleotides read TGTGCCAGCAGCTTAGCGGGCCGGGGCTACGAGCAGTACTTC. It yields the protein CASSLAGRGYEQYF. This chain uses TRBV7-2 with TRBJ2-7; D might be TRBD2 (5 bases). V shed 0 bases and J shed 3 bases, with 9 bases lying between them. The CDR3 has 14 residues. The V gene's germline CDR1 is SGHTA and CDR2 FQGNSA.

CDR3 region: CASSQGAGQPYEQYF. In DNA, the CDR3 is TGTGCCAGCAGCCAGGGTGCGGGACAGCCCTACGAGCAGTACTTC. The chain joins TRBV4-2 to TRBJ2-7; a weak D match, TRBD1 (7 bases). The CDR3 extends over 15 amino acids. Per the germline V gene, CDR1 is LGHNA and CDR2 is YNFKEQ. The germline V and J ends were trimmed by 3 bases and 2 bases, with 14 bases remaining between them.

This chain uses TRBV4-2 with TRBJ2-7, with no clear D. The CDR3 loop spans 13 amino acids. CDR1 LGHNA and CDR2 YNFKEQ come from the germline V gene. The ends were cut back, 0 bases at V and 3 bases at J, with 6 bases in the middle. CDR3 bases: TGTGCCAGCAGCCAAGATGTGTTCTACGAGCAGTACTTC. Translating gives CASSQDVFYEQYF.

This clonotype showed up just a few times. The chain joins TRBV5-1 to TRBJ2-4, with D tentatively TRBD1 or TRBD2 (5 bases each). CDR3 size: 14 residues. The germline CDR1 and CDR2 sequences are SGHRS and YFSETQ. V lost 4 bases and J 9 bases, leaving 17 bases between the germline ends. For the CDR3, the DNA is TGCGCCAGCAGCAACCCGAGGGGTGGAGGCATTCAGTACTTC. It codes for CASSNPRGGGIQYF.

The chain carries TRBV4-2 and TRBJ2-3; 7 nucleotides agree with TRBD1. The trim removed 1 base at V and 0 bases at J, leaving 4 bases unmatched. The CDR3 loop spans 16 amino acids. Germline V gives CDR1 LGHNA, CDR2 YNFKEQ. The CDR3 sequence is CASSQGQGTSTDTQYF. The DNA of the CDR3 is TGTGCCAGCAGCCAAGGACAGGGTACTAGCACAGATACGCAGTATTTT.

By sample share, this clonotype is medium-sized. The gene calls are TRBV30 and TRBJ1-5; D is uncertain. The length of the CDR3 is 14 residues. Germline V lookup: CDR1 GTSNPN, CDR2 SVGIG (reference sequence). The ends were cut back, 5 bases at V and 1 base at J, with 12 bases in the middle. This chain's CDR3 is CAWGHSGSNQPQHF. In DNA form, the CDR3 reads TGTGCCTGGGGTCACTCAGGCAGCAATCAGCCCCAGCATTTT.

The chain carries TRBV7-2 and TRBJ2-7; D is possibly TRBD1 or TRBD2 (5 bases each). V dropped 5 bases and J dropped 4 bases, with 18 bases sitting between them. In germline, CDR1 is SGHTA, CDR2 FQGNSA. This CDR3 is 15 amino acids long. The CDR3 DNA is TGTGCCAGCAGCAGCGCCCAACTGGGACCTTACGAGCAGTACTTC. It encodes CASSSAQLGPYEQYF.

The chain has TRBV6-1 and TRBJ1-2; 9 bases line up with TRBD1. The V gene end was trimmed by 8 bases and the J gene end by 4 bases; junction bases not matched to a gene: 5. The CDR3 is made up of 13 amino acids. CDR1 is MNHNS and CDR2 is SASEGT in the germline V gene. The CDR3 loop is CASAGTGTYGYTF. In DNA, the CDR3 is TGTGCCAGCGCCGGGACAGGGACCTATGGCTACACCTTC.

In its sample, this clonotype ranks as medium-sized. The V gene is TRBV6-6, the J gene TRBJ2-7; D might be TRBD1 (6 bases). V lost 4 bases, J lost 3 bases, and 10 bases lay in between. The germline gives CDR1 MNHNY, CDR2 SVGAGI (reference sequence). The CDR3 has 13 amino acids. CDR3 bases: TGTGCCAGCAGTTCGACAGGCATCTACGAGCAGTACTTC. As protein: CASSSTGIYEQYF.

As DNA, the CDR3 is TGTGCCAGCAGTTTAACGCCGGGGCGGGGGGCGAGCCAAGAGACCCAGTACTTC. Translation gives CASSLTPGRGASQETQYF. The rearrangement joins TRBV12-3 or TRBV12-4 to TRBJ2-5; 8 nucleotides agree with TRBD2. This CDR3 is built from 18 residues. The V segment lost 2 bases and the J segment 1 base; nucleotides outside the gene matches: 12.

This chain uses TRBV28 with TRBJ2-7, with 9 bases fitting TRBD2. Trimming cost V 9 bases and J 6 bases; bases outside gene matches: 15. Germline CDR1 is MDHEN and CDR2 is SYDVKM. CDR3 length: 15 residues. CDR3 residues: CASRTLAGDGAEQYF. The CDR3, as DNA: TGTGCCAGTAGGACCTTAGCGGGAGATGGGGCCGAGCAGTACTTC.

This clonotype is termed medium-sized. The chain employs TRBV12-3 or TRBV12-4 and TRBJ2-1, with 7 bases matching TRBD2. The CDR3 contains 13 residues. V gave up 6 bases and J gave up 6 bases; unmatched junction bases: 5. CDR3 sequence reads: CASRRLAGNEQFF. The CDR3 DNA follows: TGTGCCAGCAGGAGGTTAGCGGGCAATGAGCAGTTCTTC.

This clonotype showed up many times. This chain uses TRBV12-3 or TRBV12-4 with TRBJ1-5, with D unclear. V was clipped by 4 bases and J by 0 bases, with 13 bases between them. The CDR3 length is 16 residues. CDR3 nucleotides: TGTGCCAGCAGTTCCCTCGGAGGGAATAGCAATCAGCCCCAGCATTTT. This sequence encodes CASSSLGGNSNQPQHF.

The chain carries TRBV14 and TRBJ2-7; 8 bases align to TRBD1. Germline V gene sequence: CDR1 SGHDN, CDR2 FVKESK. V was clipped by 1 base and J by 3 bases; unmatched bases: 5. The CDR3 is 15 residues long. CDR3 amino acids: CASSQAGGAVYEQYF. The CDR3 DNA sequence: TGTGCCAGCAGCCAAGCAGGGGGCGCGGTCTACGAGCAGTACTTC.

There are a few counts of this clonotype. The genes are TRBV6-4 and TRBJ1-5; D is undetermined. The ends were cut back, 7 bases at V and 2 bases at J, with 24 bases in the middle. The length of the CDR3 is 18 residues. Germline V gives CDR1 MRHNA, CDR2 SNTAGT. CDR3 in amino acids: CASIGAWHPTGGNQPQHF. As DNA, the CDR3 is TGTGCCAGCATAGGAGCCTGGCATCCGACCGGGGGCAATCAGCCCCAGCATTTT.

This rearrangement joins TRBV29-1 to TRBJ2-7; 9 bases are a match to TRBD2. The CDR3 consists of 17 residues. V dropped 4 bases and J dropped 0; count of bases not matched to a gene: 13. Looked up from germline, CDR1 is SQVTM and CDR2 is ANQGSEA. The CDR3 region has the DNA TGCAGCGTTGCGGACCCGGCGACTAGCGGTCGCTCCTACGAGCAGTACTTC. This gives the protein CSVADPATSGRSYEQYF.